Listed below are T cell receptor beta chains from one sample, sequenced in a study of blood T cell repertoires in COVID-19. Sequenced by immunoSEQ multiplex PCR; TCRdb stores in-frame clones only, minus some. This table holds approximately 250,000 clones, about 83% found once. Sequencing was carried out using peripheral blood. The receptors derive from a human donor in a cohort sampled during active COVID-19. Each CDR3 is given with its conserved first and last residue. A D gene is named only where the DNA matches it firmly. Clone size appears in some rows only: once, few, many, or a class for an expanded clone.

NA	TRBV18	NA	TRBJ2-5	TGTGCCAGCTCACCAACTGAAGAGACCCAGTACTTC	CASSPTEETQYF
TRBD2	TRBV5-5	NA	TRBJ2-7	TGTGCCAGCAGCTTAGAGGGGACTAGCGGGCTCAGCTCCTACGAGCAGTACTTC	CASSLEGTSGLSSYEQYF
NA	TRBV14	NA	TRBJ2-6	TGTGCCAGCAGCCAAGGGAGCTCTGGGGCCAACGTCCTGACTTTC	CASSQGSSGANVLTF
NA	TRBV11-2	once	TRBJ1-1	TGTGCCAGCAGCCTAACAGGGTTAAGTGAAGCTTTCTTT	CASSLTGLSEAFF
NA	TRBV10-3	NA	TRBJ2-7	TGTGCCATCAGTAAAATAAAGGTGGACAGCTACGAGCAGTACTTC	CAISKIKVDSYEQYF
TRBD1	TRBV28	NA	TRBJ2-7	TGTGCCAGCATTAAACCCTCACAGGGGTATAAGCCGTACTTC	CASIKPSQGYKPYF
NA	TRBV28	NA	TRBJ2-5	TGTGCCAGCAGTTCCCCAGGAGGGGCAAGCCACCAAGAGACCCAGTACTTC	CASSSPGGASHQETQYF
NA	TRBV6-6	NA	TRBJ2-3	TGTGCCAGCACGGGGAGAGGCACAGATACGCAGTATTTT	CASTGRGTDTQYF
NA	TRBV21-1	NA	TRBJ2-1	TGTGCCAGCAGCAAAGCGTGGGATAGCGGCTCCTACAATGAGCAGTTCTTC	CASSKAWDSGSYNEQFF
TRBD2	TRBV19	NA	TRBJ2-3	TGTGCCAGTAGTCCTAGCGGGGGGCCTCGAGATACGCAGTATTTT	CASSPSGGPRDTQYF
TRBD1	TRBV19	few	TRBJ1-1	TGTGCCAGTAGTAGGGACAGGGTGAACACTGAAGCTTTCTTT	CASSRDRVNTEAFF
NA	TRBV5-4	NA	TRBJ2-7	TGTGCCAGCAGCCCCCCCGTGGGACATACCTCCGGGTACGAGCAGTACTTC	CASSPPVGHTSGYEQYF
NA	TRBV24-1	NA	TRBJ1-3	TGTGCCACCAGTGAACGTTTATATATGAGCTCTGGAAACACCATATATTTT	CATSERLYMSSGNTIYF
TRBD1	TRBV11-3	NA	TRBJ2-2	TGTGCCAGCAGCCCGACAGGGGGGTACACCGGGGAGCTGTTTTTT	CASSPTGGYTGELFF
TRBD2	TRBV4-1	NA	TRBJ2-6	TGCGCCAGCAGCCAAGTAGCGGGAGCCTCTGGGGCCAACGTCCTGACTTTC	CASSQVAGASGANVLTF
NA	TRBV14	NA	TRBJ2-3	TGTGCCAGCAGCCAAGAAGGGGGTCGTAGCACAGATACGCAGTATTTT	CASSQEGGRSTDTQYF
NA	TRBV4-2	NA	TRBJ2-3	TGTGCCAGCAGTCATACAGGGGACGGGGGCAGTAGTGGGCAGTATTTT	CASSHTGDGGSSGQYF